Each of the 23 T cell receptor beta chains below was sequenced from the same sample in a study of blood T cells in healthy people across ages. The authors ran a second PCR of 7 to 11 cycles using a sample-barcoded 5' primer and a J-beta primer mix. One entry per CDR3 protein, called by TCRdb with MiXCR from the 5' RACE reads. The table lists around 1,500,000 distinct CDR3 sequences, approximately 28% of them singletons, with about 7.7% in the top ten. Sequenced sample: blood. Receptor source: a woman aged 25-40 years in good health.

As for this clonotype: A much bigger clone sits one base away, suggesting this may be a read error. This chain connects TRBV12-3 or TRBV12-4 to TRBJ2-7; the match to TRBD2 covers 11 bases. The CDR3 spans 15 residues. V trimming: 7 bases; J trimming: 7 bases; junction bases outside the gene matches: 12. CDR3 sequence (DNA): TGTGCCAGCATGACTAGCGGGGTCTCCTACAATGAGCAGTACTTC. It codes for CASMTSGVSYNEQYF.

The chain recombines TRBV6-5 with TRBJ1-1; the D is unclear. V was cut by 7 bases and J by 1 base, with 16 bases left in between. In germline, CDR1 is MNHEY, CDR2 SVGAGI. The CDR3 has 15 residues. CDR3 in amino acids: CASNPSSVANTEAFF. CDR3 in DNA: TGTGCCAGCAACCCCAGTTCGGTGGCGAACACTGAAGCTTTCTTT.

This clonotype was observed a handful of times. The CDR3 DNA reads TGTGCTTCCGGTGACAGGGGCGTGGGCCCCCAGCATTTT. The encoded protein is CASGDRGVGPQHF. This chain joins TRBV6-5 and TRBJ1-5; 8 bases align to TRBD1. Germline loops: CDR1 MNHEY, CDR2 SVGAGI. CDR3 length: 13 amino acids.

V and J are TRBV20-1 and TRBJ2-7; possibly TRBD2 for D (5 bases). Matching the DNA end better, TRBJ2-5 makes the J call doubtful. The V gene's germline CDR1 is DFQATT and CDR2 SNEGSKA (reference sequence). The length of the CDR3 is 14 residues. The DNA for the CDR3 is TGCAGTGCTAGAGATGGGTCTACGGGGGAGACCCAGTACTTC. Translated, it gives CSARDGSTGETQYF.

This chain links TRBV12-3 or TRBV12-4 with TRBJ1-5; the D is unclear. The ends were cut back, 5 bases at V and 4 bases at J, with 18 bases in the middle. The CDR3 runs to 16 residues. This CDR3 is CASSPGDKGGNQPQHF. The DNA for the CDR3 is TGTGCCAGCAGTCCCGGGGATAAGGGTGGGAATCAGCCCCAGCATTTT.

This clonotype was seen at least ten times. This chain links TRBV4-3 with TRBJ2-3; possibly TRBD2 for D (6 bases). This CDR3 comprises 17 residues. The ends were cut back, 1 base at V and 0 bases at J, with 14 bases in the middle. CDR1 is LGHNA, CDR2 YSLEER, per germline. The CDR3 region is CASSQVGAGRSTDTQYF. The CDR3 coding sequence is TGCGCCAGCAGCCAAGTCGGGGCGGGACGGAGCACAGATACGCAGTATTTT.

The rearrangement uses TRBV5-1 and TRBJ2-1, with D uncertain. The CDR3 covers 11 residues. Trimming took off 3 bases at V and 10 bases at J, with 8 bases between the two ends. CDR1 and CDR2 from the germline V gene are SGHRS and YFSETQ. In nucleotides, the CDR3 is TGCGCCAGCAGCTCACAATTAGAGCAGTTCTTC. Its translation: CASSSQLEQFF.

This clonotype was counted only a few times. CDR3 sequence (DNA): TGTGCCAGCACCCCGGGGGGAAGGACTGAAGCTTTCTTT. Its translation is CASTPGGRTEAFF. The chain uses TRBV6-5 and TRBJ1-1, with a possible D match to TRBD1 (5 bases). CDR3 length equals 13 residues. V was shortened by 7 bases and J by 5 bases, with 14 bases between the two germline ends. The V gene's germline CDR1 is MNHEY and CDR2 SVGAGI.

This clonotype was seen at least ten times. This chain uses TRBV6-5 with TRBJ2-7, with 10 bases identical to TRBD1. J lost 2 bases, V lost 4 bases, and 11 bases had no gene match. CDR1 MNHEY and CDR2 SVGAGI come from the germline V gene. The CDR3 runs 17 residues. In DNA, the CDR3 is TGTGCCAGCAGTTTAGCCGCCGGGACAGGGGCCCCCTACGAGCAGTACTTC. It is translated as CASSLAAGTGAPYEQYF.

V gene TRBV9 combines with J gene TRBJ2-5, with unresolved D. Trimming shortened V by 0 bases and J by 11 bases, and 17 bases separated the two germline ends. This CDR3 comprises 14 residues. CDR1 and CDR2 from the germline V gene are SGDLS and YYNGEE. The CDR3 nucleotides read TGTGCCAGCAGCGTAGTTGGTTCCTCTTTAGAGCAGTACTTC. Its translation is CASSVVGSSLEQYF.

This clonotype was counted once. This chain uses TRBV5-1 with TRBJ1-4, with D maybe TRBD1 (5 bases). Germline CDR1 reads SGHRS; CDR2 reads YFSETQ. The CDR3 contains 15 residues. Trimming pared 5 bases from V and 0 bases from J, leaving 11 bases between. As DNA, the CDR3 is TGCGCCAGCAGGTACCAGACAGCAACTAATGAAAAACTGTTTTTT. Protein: CASRYQTATNEKLFF.

Ten or more counts support this clonotype. V gene TRBV6-6 combines with J gene TRBJ2-1; 10 bases are a match to TRBD2. Losses at the gene ends were 10 bases for V and 4 bases for J; bases not matched to a gene: 4. CDR3 length equals 13 residues. Germline V lookup: CDR1 MNHNY, CDR2 SVGAGI (reference sequence). This CDR3 reads CATVAGGYNEQFF. The CDR3 coding sequence is TGTGCCACAGTAGCGGGGGGTTACAATGAGCAGTTCTTC.

This clonotype occurred many times. Here the CDR3 reads CASRQGGETQYF. The CDR3 nucleotides are TGTGCCAGCAGGCAGGGAGGGGAGACCCAGTACTTC. The chain recombines TRBV28 with TRBJ2-7; the match to TRBD2 covers 7 bases. Judging by the DNA end, TRBJ2-5 fits better; the J call may be wrong. There are 12 residues in the CDR3. Looked up from germline, CDR1 is MDHEN and CDR2 is SYDVKM.

The chain employs TRBV4-3 and TRBJ2-1; D is possibly TRBD1 or TRBD2 (5 bases each). This CDR3 has 15 amino acids. Germline V gene sequence: CDR1 LGHNA, CDR2 YSLEER. V dropped 1 base and J dropped 4 bases, with 11 bases sitting between them. CDR3 sequence reads: CASSQVSGPYNEQFF. The CDR3 nucleotides read TGCGCCAGCAGCCAAGTTTCGGGACCGTACAATGAGCAGTTCTTC.

This clonotype came up a few times. This chain joins TRBV3-1 and TRBJ2-7; a possible D gene is TRBD1 (6 bases). Germline V gene data show CDR1 as LGHDT and CDR2 as YNNKEL (reference sequence). This CDR3 is 16 amino acids long. Trimming shortened V by 2 bases and J by 3 bases, and 17 bases separated the two germline ends. In DNA form, the CDR3 reads TGTGCCAGCAGCCAATGGCGTGGAACAGGGAGCTACGAGCAGTACTTC. As protein: CASSQWRGTGSYEQYF.

The rearrangement links TRBV12-3 or TRBV12-4 to TRBJ1-3, with no clear D. The CDR3 totals 16 residues. V lost 7 bases and J 3 bases, leaving 19 bases between the germline ends. CDR3 loop: CASTLRTAEGGNTIYF. CDR3 bases: TGTGCCAGCACCCTACGGACGGCGGAGGGTGGAAACACCATATATTTT.

The V call is TRBV28, the J call TRBJ2-7; 8 bases align to TRBD1. The CDR3 length is 16 residues. The J segment lost 2 bases and the V segment lost 6 bases, leaving 12 bases of the junction unmatched. Per germline, CDR1 MDHEN and CDR2 SYDVKM. CDR3 in amino acids: CASSSPSDRGTYEQYF. CDR3 nucleotides: TGTGCCAGCAGCTCACCATCAGACAGGGGTACCTACGAGCAGTACTTC.

This clonotype was seen a handful of times. This rearrangement joins TRBV7-9 to TRBJ1-2, with D unresolved. The CDR3 covers 13 residues. The germline CDR1 and CDR2 sequences are SEHNR and FQNEAQ (reference sequence). V lost 1 base and J 9 bases, leaving 12 bases between the germline ends. The DNA for the CDR3 is TGTGCCAGCAGCTTAGAGAGGATCGGGAGCTACACCTTC. It encodes CASSLERIGSYTF.

This chain links TRBV4-3 with TRBJ2-1; 8 bases are shared with TRBD2. CDR3 length: 15 amino acids. CDR1 is LGHNA and CDR2 is YSLEER in the germline V gene. With 4 bases clipped from V and 4 bases from J, the junction kept 6 bases outside the gene matches. The CDR3 is CASSREASGYNEQFF. The CDR3 nucleotides are TGCGCCAGCAGCCGGGAGGCTAGCGGGTACAATGAGCAGTTCTTC.

This clonotype was counted at least ten times. The CDR3 DNA sequence: TGCGCCAGCAGCCGTACCGGGACAGACTACGAGCAGTACTTC. It is translated as CASSRTGTDYEQYF. This sequence joins TRBV5-1 and TRBJ2-7, with 7 bases that match TRBD1. Germline CDR1 and CDR2: SGHRS and YFSETQ. J was trimmed by 3 bases and V by 4 bases; bases with no gene match: 7. This CDR3 is built from 14 residues.

The genes are TRBV7-9 and TRBJ1-5; D is undetermined. Per germline, CDR1 SEHNR and CDR2 FQNEAQ (reference sequence). Trimming shortened V by 4 bases and J by 0 bases, and 10 bases separated the two germline ends. The CDR3 consists of 15 residues. The CDR3 loop reads CASSSALYSNQPQHF. CDR3 in DNA: TGTGCCAGCAGCTCAGCATTATATAGCAATCAGCCCCAGCATTTT.

The chain carries TRBV30 and TRBJ2-7; the match to TRBD1 covers 11 bases. Germline trimming cut 5 bases from V and 5 bases from J; bases unmatched to any gene: 5. CDR1 and CDR2 (germline): GTSNPN, SVGIG (reference sequence). The CDR3 has 13 amino acids. Written as DNA, the CDR3 is TGTGCCTGGTCCGGGACAGGGGGTGACGAGCAGTACTTC. The encoded protein is CAWSGTGGDEQYF.

This clonotype was counted ten times or more. The V and J genes are TRBV7-2 and TRBJ2-4; the D gene is possibly TRBD2 (5 bases). Germline V gene lookup returns CDR1 SGHTA and CDR2 FQGNSA. This CDR3 contains 14 residues. The ends were cut back, 5 bases at V and 8 bases at J, with 16 bases in the middle. This CDR3 reads CASSPRRDGDIQYF. In DNA, the CDR3 is TGTGCCAGCAGCCCCCGACGGGATGGAGACATTCAGTACTTC.